The 2 T cell receptor beta chains below all came from one sample that was sequenced in a study of blood T cell repertoires in COVID-19. The table came from immunoSEQ multiplex PCR; TCRdb's copy has only in-frame clones and leaves some out. The sample has about 350,000 clones, roughly nine tenths seen once. Sequencing was performed on peripheral blood. These receptors all come from a woman aged 60-70 years with COVID-19, enrolled during active disease.

V is TRBV18 and J is TRBJ1-2; TRBD1 is a possible D gene (6 bases). There are 14 residues in the CDR3. The germline V and J ends were trimmed by 2 bases and 3 bases, with 10 bases remaining between them. Germline CDR1 KGHSH, CDR2 LQKENI. In DNA form, the CDR3 reads TGTGCCAGCTCACCATGGGGGCTAGACTATGGCTACACCTTC. Translation: CASSPWGLDYGYTF.

The chain recombines TRBV19 with TRBJ1-4, with 7 bases lining up with TRBD1. The V gene's germline CDR1 is LNHDA and CDR2 SQIVND (reference sequence). J gave up 0 bases and V 1 base, and 2 bases lay outside the gene matches. The CDR3 is 16 residues long. The CDR3 DNA reads TGTGCCAGTAGTATAGCCGGGACAGCAACTAATGAAAAACTGTTTTTT. Its translation: CASSIAGTATNEKLFF.